Shown below are 8 T cell receptor beta chains from a single sample sequenced in a study of Ad26.COV2.S vaccination and SARS-CoV-2 variants. Clones were read by immunoSEQ multiplex PCR, and TCRdb kept only the in-frame ones, dropping some. Of about 350,000 clones detected, under 95% appear once; the ten largest clones hold roughly 3.9%. Sequences were derived from peripheral blood, sampled after recovery from COVID-19. The origin of the receptors is a human donor who had recovered from COVID-19.

The chain links TRBV18 to TRBJ1-1; D uncertain. Trimming pared 6 bases from V and 1 base from J, leaving 12 bases between. The CDR3 runs 14 residues. Germline V CDR1 and CDR2: KGHSH, LQKENI. In nucleotides, the CDR3 is TGTGCCAGCTCCCCCTCGGAGTCGAACACTGAAGCTTTCTTT. Its protein product is CASSPSESNTEAFF.

This clone was counted only a few times. J is TRBJ1-3 and V is TRBV2; a possible D gene is TRBD1 (6 bases). The CDR3 totals 14 residues. Germline V gene lookup returns CDR1 SNHLY and CDR2 FYNNEI. Trimming pared 4 bases from V and 2 bases from J, leaving 9 bases between. CDR3 sequence reads: CASSGSGAGNTIYF. CDR3 sequence (DNA): TGTGCCAGCAGTGGGTCAGGGGCTGGAAACACCATATATTTT. Complete variable domain (other parts from reference TRBV2 and TRBJ1-3): EPEVTQTPSHQVTQMGQEVILRCVPISNHLYFYWYRQILGQKVEFLVSFYNNEISEKSEIFDDQFSVERPDGSNFTLKIRSTKLEDSAMYFCASSGSGAGNTIYFGEGSWLTVV.

This chain links TRBV5-4 with TRBJ1-1, with D maybe TRBD1 (6 bases). V lost 1 base to trimming and J lost 5 bases, with 12 bases between them. This CDR3 comprises 14 residues. Germline V CDR1 and CDR2: SGHNT, YYREEE (reference sequence). The CDR3 loop is CASSLFRGGTEAFF. The CDR3 region has the DNA TGTGCCAGCAGCTTGTTTAGGGGGGGAACTGAAGCTTTCTTT.

Only one count was recorded for this clone. This sequence joins TRBV6-1 and TRBJ2-7; TRBD2 is a possible D gene (7 bases). V lost 2 bases to trimming and J lost 6 bases, with 17 bases between them. Looked up from germline, CDR1 is MNHNS and CDR2 is SASEGT. The CDR3 length is 15 residues. CDR3 bases: TGTGCCAGCAGTGAAACACGGGGGGCAGTTGGCGAGCAGTACTTC. This translates into CASSETRGAVGEQYF.

This clone was seen a single time. V is TRBV4-1 and J is TRBJ2-3; 8 bases match TRBD2. The CDR3 covers 16 residues. The V gene's germline CDR1 is MGHRA and CDR2 YSYEKL. V trimming: 2 bases; J trimming: 2 bases; junction bases outside the gene matches: 6. The CDR3 protein is CASSQKSGGNTDTQYF. CDR3 sequence (DNA): TGCGCCAGCAGCCAAAAAAGCGGGGGCAACACAGATACGCAGTATTTT.

This chain connects TRBV7-9 to TRBJ1-5, with D hard to call. Per the germline V gene, CDR1 is SEHNR and CDR2 is FQNEAQ (reference sequence). The CDR3 is made up of 14 amino acids. The V end was cut by 0 bases, the J end by 7 bases, with 10 bases between. DNA of the CDR3: TGTGCCAGCAGCTTAGCAGGGTTCGGGCAGCCCCAGCATTTT. Translated, it gives CASSLAGFGQPQHF.

The CDR3 DNA reads as TGTGCCAGCAGTTTCGGGAAGCACTATGGCTACACCTTC. This sequence encodes CASSFGKHYGYTF. The V call is TRBV27, the J call TRBJ1-2; D is unresolved. Germline V gene data show CDR1 as MNHEY and CDR2 as SMNVEV (reference sequence). This CDR3 has 13 residues. V was clipped by 3 bases and J by 3 bases, with 8 bases between them.

The chain links TRBV11-2 to TRBJ1-2, with D possibly being TRBD1 (6 bases). The CDR3 has 14 residues. V was pared by 3 bases and J by 8 bases, with 16 bases between. CDR1 and CDR2 (germline): SGHAT, FQNNGV. The CDR3 protein is CASSLDSLTGGYTF. DNA for the CDR3: TGTGCCAGCAGCTTGGACAGTTTAACGGGGGGCTACACCTTC.